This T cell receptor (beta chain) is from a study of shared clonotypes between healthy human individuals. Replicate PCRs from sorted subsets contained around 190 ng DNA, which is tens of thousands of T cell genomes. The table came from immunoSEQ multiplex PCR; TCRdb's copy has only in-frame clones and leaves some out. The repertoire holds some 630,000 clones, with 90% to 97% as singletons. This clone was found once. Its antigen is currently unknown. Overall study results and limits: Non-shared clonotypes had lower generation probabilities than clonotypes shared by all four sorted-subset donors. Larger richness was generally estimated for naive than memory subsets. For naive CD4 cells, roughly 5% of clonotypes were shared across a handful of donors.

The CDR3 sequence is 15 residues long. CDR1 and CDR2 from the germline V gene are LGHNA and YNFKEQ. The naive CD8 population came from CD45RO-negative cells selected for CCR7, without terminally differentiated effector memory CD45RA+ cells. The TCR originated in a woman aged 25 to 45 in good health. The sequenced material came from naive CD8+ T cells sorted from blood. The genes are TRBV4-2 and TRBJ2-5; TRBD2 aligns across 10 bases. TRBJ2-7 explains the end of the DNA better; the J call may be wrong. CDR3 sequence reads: CASSEGTSEAYEQYF. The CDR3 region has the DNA TGTGCCAGCAGCGAAGGGACTAGCGAGGCCTACGAGCAGTACTTC.